Many counts were recorded for the clone carrying this TCR beta chain. Its antigen is unidentified. The entry originates in a study of T cell repertoires in cytomegalovirus infection. In the study overall: CMV epitopes in the study were HLA-C-restricted (recently identified) and HLA-B-restricted (well studied). Public TCR beta signatures marked donors with CMV infection and the matching HLA.

TCRdb re-called the reads through MiXCR, storing one row per CDR3 protein. The sample shows about 890,000 distinct CDR3 sequences, roughly 30% of them seen only once. The study, taken as a whole, reports: CMV carriers having the relevant HLA were flagged by cumulative public TCR beta family frequency. HLA-C-restricted CMV-specific TCR beta clonotypes were dominant in the ex vivo response.

V was pared by 6 bases and J by 3 bases, with 22 bases between. The CDR3 covers 17 residues. The germline CDR1 and CDR2 sequences are MNHEY and SVGAGI. The TCR comes from a human donor in good health (CMV status not recorded). Some clones in this sample may be carry-over from other donors' samples. The rearrangement joins TRBV6-5 to TRBJ2-3, with a weak D call TRBD2 (5 bases). The sequences come from cultured CD8+ T cells from PBMCs, collected from culture after CMV antigen stimulation. CDR3 in amino acids: CASRDGISLAGTDTQYF. DNA for the CDR3: TGTGCCAGCAGGGACGGGATAAGCCTAGCTGGGACAGATACGCAGTATTTT.